This T cell receptor beta chain comes out of a study of PD-1 blockade in classical Hodgkin lymphoma. Study-wide results and caveats: Before treatment, TCR diversity in newly diagnosed patients was reportedly lower than in healthy donors.

Every patient was affected by relapse after autologous stem cell transplantation, while exposure to brentuximab vedotin was not uniform. Thawed PBMCs were the source of CD8+ T cells, obtained through magnetic negative selection. This clone was seen more than once but under ten times. The antigen is not known. Sequenced by immunoSEQ multiplex PCR; TCRdb stores in-frame clones only, minus some. The sample records thousands of clones, more than 50% being singletons. Germline CDR1 is SGHNT and CDR2 is YENEEA. The V segment lost 5 bases and the J segment 7 bases; nucleotides outside the gene matches: 2. The CDR3 has 13 residues.

This TCR derives from a human donor with classical Hodgkin lymphoma. The chain employs TRBV11-3 and TRBJ2-1, with TRBD2 matching over 10 bases. The sequences come from CD8+ T cells from blood, collected at baseline. The CDR3 sequence is CASSPGLANEQFF. The CDR3 nucleotides read TGTGCCAGCAGCCCGGGACTAGCGAATGAGCAGTTCTTC.